The TCR beta chain under discussion was sequenced for a study of shared clonotypes between healthy human individuals. Note on this clone: Its antigen is as yet unknown.

Overall study results and limits: Large depth notwithstanding, sorted-subset sequencing proved incomplete by rarefaction.

All donors were healthy HIV-negative adults lacking recent acute infections or vaccinations. The assay was run at deep level. Repertoires were generated with immunoSEQ multiplex PCR, while TCRdb's copy carries only in-frame clones and drops some. This table has roughly 500,000 clones, 90% to 97% appearing once. Trimming removed 0 bases from V and 5 bases from J; junction bases left unmatched: 2. Germline V CDR1 and CDR2: SGHRS, YFSETQ. The CDR3 extends over 15 amino acids. This TCR came from a woman aged 30 to 39 in good health. The rearrangement uses TRBV5-1 and TRBJ2-2; 9 bases fit TRBD2. Sequenced material: naive CD4+ T cells sorted from blood. Subset given: CD45RA+ positively selected. CDR3 sequence: CASSLVLAGTGELFF. The CDR3 bases are TGCGCCAGCAGCTTGGTTCTAGCGGGAACCGGGGAGCTGTTTTTT.